One TCR beta chain is described in this entry. Profiling relied on immunoSEQ multiplex PCR, and the TCRdb table lists in-frame clones only, not all of them. The sample carries around 80,000 clones, 98% recorded once. The data are from a study of technical replicates of blood from a handful of donors. Between the trimmed V and J ends, which lost 0 bases and 5 bases, there was a span of 19 bases. CDR1 and CDR2 (germline): SGHVS, FNYEAQ. The CDR3 runs 17 residues. The material sequenced was T cells isolated from PBMCs. This chain links TRBV7-6 with TRBJ2-5; TRBD1 is a possible D gene (6 bases). The sequence derives from a human donor in good health. As DNA, the CDR3 is TGTGCCAGCAGCTTAGCCAGTTTGGGGGCGCTTAAGGAGACCCAGTACTTC. This translates into CASSLASLGALKETQYF.